This T cell receptor beta chain is from a study of cytomegalovirus exposure and HLA in healthy donors. The study, taken as a whole, reports: Sequencing likely caused a cluster of highly shared sequence variants.

As to this clone: Its antigen remains unidentified.

Both 60 Vbeta primers and 13 Jbeta primers went into the PCR. Profiled with immunoSEQ multiplex PCR; TCRdb holds only in-frame clones, not every one. The data hold around 110,000 clones, with around three quarters observed a single time. Germline-derived CDR1 and CDR2 are MNHEY and SVGAGI. The ends were cut back, 7 bases at V and 0 bases at J, with 15 bases in the middle. The CDR3 covers 15 residues. The V gene is TRBV6-5, the J gene TRBJ1-1, with D maybe TRBD1 (5 bases). This receptor was identified in a man aged 25 to 45 in good health and CMV-seropositive. The sequencing input was PBMCs. CDR3 in DNA: TGTGCCAGCACTTCAAGGCGGGGGGTGAACACTGAAGCTTTCTTT. Translated: CASTSRRGVNTEAFF.